This section outlines one T cell receptor beta chain sequence together with its context. The V gene's germline CDR1 is DFQATT and CDR2 SNEGSKA (reference sequence). The CDR3 loop spans 11 amino acids. Deletions cut 0 bases from V and 11 bases from J, with 10 bases between. The entry originates in a study of blood T cell repertoires in COVID-19. Across the whole study: Both acute and convalescent COVID-19 samples were obtained from the United States, Italy and Spain. From T cells, B-cell-depleted T cells, or PBMCs came the material, which was cDNA or gDNA.

Methods used by the authors: For nucleated cells, counts were estimated from reference gene primer amplification. Here immunoSEQ multiplex PCR was the method, and the copy in TCRdb shows in-frame clones only, minus some. The V and J calls and clone size were taken over from that table, and D and trimming were inferred from the DNA. This sample has 250,000 to 350,000 clones; approximately 90% occur once, and the top ten carry 2% to 2.5%. This receptor was obtained from a woman in her forties or fifties who had recovered from COVID-19. The rearrangement uses TRBV20-1 and TRBJ1-1, with a weak D call TRBD1 (5 bases). The specimen sequenced was peripheral blood. CDR3 sequence: CSARDAGTAFF. CDR3 DNA sequence: TGCAGTGCTAGAGATGCGGGGACGGCTTTCTTT.